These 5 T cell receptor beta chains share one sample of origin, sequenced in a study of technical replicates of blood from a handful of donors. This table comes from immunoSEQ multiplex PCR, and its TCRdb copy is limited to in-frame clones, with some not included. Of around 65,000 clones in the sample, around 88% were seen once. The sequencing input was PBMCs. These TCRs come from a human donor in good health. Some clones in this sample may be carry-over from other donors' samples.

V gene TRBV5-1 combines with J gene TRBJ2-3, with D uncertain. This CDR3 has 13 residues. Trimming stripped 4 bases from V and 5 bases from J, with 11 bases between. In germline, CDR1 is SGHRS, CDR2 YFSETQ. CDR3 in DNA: TGCGCCAGCAGCCCGGGTCCTGAAGATACGCAGTATTTT. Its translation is CASSPGPEDTQYF.

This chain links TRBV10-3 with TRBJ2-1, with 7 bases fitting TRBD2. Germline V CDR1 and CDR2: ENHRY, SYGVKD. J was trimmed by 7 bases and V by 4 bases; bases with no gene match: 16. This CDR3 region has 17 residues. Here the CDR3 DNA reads TGTGCCATCAGTGTACCGCCCGGACTAGGAGGCGGAAATGAGCAGTTCTTC. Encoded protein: CAISVPPGLGGGNEQFF.

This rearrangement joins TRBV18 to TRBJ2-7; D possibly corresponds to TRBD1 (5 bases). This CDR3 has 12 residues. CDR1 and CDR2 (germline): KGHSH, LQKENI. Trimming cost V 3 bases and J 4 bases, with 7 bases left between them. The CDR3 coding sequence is TGTGCCAGCTCACCCGACAGATACGAGCAGTACTTC. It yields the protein CASSPDRYEQYF. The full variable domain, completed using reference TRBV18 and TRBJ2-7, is NAGVMQNPRHLVRRRGQEARLRCSPMKGHSHVYWYRQLPEEGLKFMVYLQKENIIDESGMPKERFSAEFPKEGPSILRIQQVVRGDSAAYFCASSPDRYEQYFGPGTRLTVT.

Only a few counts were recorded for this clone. CDR3 in amino acids: CASSPPRLAGQETQYF. The CDR3 region has the DNA TGTGCCAGCTCACCACCGCGGCTAGCGGGTCAAGAGACCCAGTACTTC. The chain recombines TRBV18 with TRBJ2-5, with 8 bases aligning to TRBD2. V was clipped by 0 bases and J by 2 bases; unmatched bases: 5. The CDR3 is 16 amino acids. Germline loops: CDR1 KGHSH, CDR2 LQKENI.

This CDR3 reads CASSQEGQGYEKLFF. The CDR3 DNA is TGCGCCAGCAGCCAAGAGGGACAGGGGTATGAAAAACTGTTTTTT. The chain employs TRBV4-1 and TRBJ1-4, with TRBD1 identical over 10 bases. The CDR3 runs to 15 residues. V was pared by 0 bases and J by 6 bases, with 1 base of the junction left unmatched. Germline lookup yields CDR1 MGHRA and CDR2 YSYEKL.